The entry that follows covers one TCR beta chain sequence. With 2 bases clipped from V and 8 bases from J, the junction kept 6 bases outside the gene matches. There are 15 residues in the CDR3. Germline values: CDR1 MNHEY, CDR2 SVGAGI. Only in-frame clones appear in the TCRdb table, and some are missing; sequencing was by immunoSEQ multiplex PCR. Of approximately 98,000 clones in the sample, approximately 89% were seen once. This entry is derived from a study of T cell responses to AZD1222 COVID-19 vaccine. This chain uses TRBV6-5 with TRBJ1-3; 10 positions match TRBD1. This material consisted of peripheral blood, taken on day 0 of MenACWY control vaccination. The origin of this receptor is an adult in good health. CDR3 DNA sequence: TGTGCCAGCAGTTACGGGGGACAGGGGTGGGACACCATATATTTT. Its protein is CASSYGGQGWDTIYF.